Listed below are T cell receptor beta chains from one sample, sequenced in a study of T cell changes during pregnancy in multiple sclerosis. The repertoire was sequenced with immunoSEQ multiplex PCR; TCRdb's copy has only in-frame clones and lacks some. The sample holds 75,000 to 95,000 clones, around 93% seen once. The sample here was peripheral blood, taken in the first trimester of pregnancy. The receptors stem from a female donor in good health, enrolled as a control in a pregnancy study. CDR3s include the opening cysteine and the closing phenylalanine or tryptophan. The D gene is left open where the match is weak. Where a row states a size, it is once, few, many or the class of an expanded clone; other rows omit it.

-,TRBV15,TRBJ1-5,14,TRBD1,CATARGQSNQPQHF,TGTGCCACTGCGAGGGGGCAAAGCAATCAGCCCCAGCATTTT
-,TRBV2,TRBJ1-3,17,TRBD1,CASSRQGGLGSGNTIYF,TGTGCCAGCAGCCGACAGGGGGGTTTGGGCTCTGGAAACACCATATATTTT
once,TRBV19,TRBJ1-1,14,-,CASSARQKNTEAFF,TGTGCCAGTAGTGCCCGACAGAAGAACACTGAAGCTTTCTTT
-,TRBV6-5,TRBJ1-2,14,-,CASRPGEVLIGYTF,TGTGCCAGCAGGCCGGGGGAAGTTCTAATCGGCTACACCTTC
-,TRBV6-1,TRBJ1-1,13,-,CAGGWVSNTEAFF,TGTGCCGGAGGGTGGGTTTCGAACACTGAAGCTTTCTTT
-,TRBV27,TRBJ2-2,15,TRBD1,CASSSGTGRAGELFF,TGTGCCAGCAGCTCCGGGACAGGGAGGGCCGGGGAGCTGTTTTTT
-,TRBV10-2,TRBJ2-1,14,TRBD2,CASTRTSGGNEQFF,TGCGCCAGCACGAGGACTAGCGGGGGAAATGAGCAGTTCTTC
-,TRBV11-2,TRBJ1-6,17,-,CASSLRPDRSGDSPLHF,TGTGCCAGCAGCCTCAGACCGGACCGGAGCGGGGATTCACCCCTCCACTTT
-,TRBV29-1,TRBJ2-7,13,TRBD1,CSVQQGAFDEQYF,TGCAGCGTCCAACAGGGGGCATTCGACGAGCAGTACTTC
-,TRBV6-4,TRBJ1-1,13,-,CASRREAGAYAFF,TGTGCCAGCAGGAGGGAGGCGGGGGCGTACGCTTTCTTT
-,TRBV4-2,TRBJ1-4,17,-,CASSQVWQGPTNEKLFF,TGTGCCAGCAGCCAAGTGTGGCAGGGTCCAACTAATGAAAAACTGTTTTTT
-,TRBV6-5,TRBJ1-2,14,-,CASSGWGGGYGYTF,TGTGCCAGCAGCGGCTGGGGTGGAGGCTATGGCTACACCTTC
-,TRBV7-3,TRBJ2-1,12,-,CAGDRGFNEQFF,TGTGCCGGGGATAGGGGTTTCAATGAGCAGTTCTTC
-,TRBV7-8,TRBJ2-5,15,-,CASSQSEAEQETQYF,TGTGCCAGCAGCCAATCCGAGGCGGAACAAGAGACCCAGTACTTC
-,TRBV18,TRBJ1-2,12,-,CASSTGTYGYTF,TGTGCCAGCTCGACAGGAACCTATGGCTACACCTTC
once,TRBV29-1,TRBJ1-2,15,-,CSVGTPSGEQFGYTF,TGCAGCGTTGGTACCCCCTCAGGGGAGCAATTTGGCTACACCTTC